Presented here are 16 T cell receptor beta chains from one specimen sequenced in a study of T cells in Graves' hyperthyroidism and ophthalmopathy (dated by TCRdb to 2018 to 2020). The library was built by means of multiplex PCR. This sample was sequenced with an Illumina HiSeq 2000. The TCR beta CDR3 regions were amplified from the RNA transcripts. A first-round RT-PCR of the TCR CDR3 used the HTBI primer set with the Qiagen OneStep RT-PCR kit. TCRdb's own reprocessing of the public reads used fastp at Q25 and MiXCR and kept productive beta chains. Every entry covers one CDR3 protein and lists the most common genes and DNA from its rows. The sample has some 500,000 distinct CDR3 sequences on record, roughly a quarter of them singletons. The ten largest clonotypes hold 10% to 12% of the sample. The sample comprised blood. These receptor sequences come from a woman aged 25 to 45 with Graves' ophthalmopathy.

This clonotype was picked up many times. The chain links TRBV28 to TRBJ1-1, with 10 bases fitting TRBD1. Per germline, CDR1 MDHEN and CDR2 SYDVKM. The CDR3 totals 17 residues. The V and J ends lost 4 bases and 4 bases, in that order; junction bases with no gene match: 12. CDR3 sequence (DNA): TGTGCCAGCAGTTCGGGACAGGGGAAATGGAGGGGCACTGAAGCTTTCTTT. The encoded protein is CASSSGQGKWRGTEAFF.

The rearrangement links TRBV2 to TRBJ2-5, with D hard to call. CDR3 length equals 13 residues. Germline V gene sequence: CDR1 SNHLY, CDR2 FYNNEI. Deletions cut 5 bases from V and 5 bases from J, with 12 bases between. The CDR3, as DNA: TGTGCCAGCAGTCTCTCCCGCCTTGAGACCCAGTACTTC. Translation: CASSLSRLETQYF.

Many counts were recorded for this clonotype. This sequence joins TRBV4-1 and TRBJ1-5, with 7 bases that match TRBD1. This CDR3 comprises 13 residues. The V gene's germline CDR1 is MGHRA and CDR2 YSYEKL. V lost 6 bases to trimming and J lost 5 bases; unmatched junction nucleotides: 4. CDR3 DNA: TGCGCCAGCAGTCAGGGGGTTTATCAGCCCCAGCATTTT. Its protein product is CASSQGVYQPQHF.

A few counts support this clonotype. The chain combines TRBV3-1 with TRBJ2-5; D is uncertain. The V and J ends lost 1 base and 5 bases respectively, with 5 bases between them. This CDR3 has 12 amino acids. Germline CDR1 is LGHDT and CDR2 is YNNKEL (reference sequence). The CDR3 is CASSQGFETQYF. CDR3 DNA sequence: TGTGCCAGCAGCCAAGGGTTTGAGACCCAGTACTTC.

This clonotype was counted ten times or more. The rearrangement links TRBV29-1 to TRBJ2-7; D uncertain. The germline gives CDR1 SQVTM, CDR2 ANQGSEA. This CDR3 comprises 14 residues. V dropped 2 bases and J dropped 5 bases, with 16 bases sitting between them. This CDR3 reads CSVETGWEVNEQYF. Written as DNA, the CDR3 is TGCAGCGTTGAAACTGGATGGGAAGTCAACGAGCAGTACTTC.

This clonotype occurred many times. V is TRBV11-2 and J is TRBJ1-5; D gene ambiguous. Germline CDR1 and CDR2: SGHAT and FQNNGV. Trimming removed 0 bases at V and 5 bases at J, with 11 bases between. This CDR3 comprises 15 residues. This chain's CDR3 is CASSLDDVPYQPQHF. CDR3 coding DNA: TGTGCCAGCAGCTTAGATGACGTTCCTTATCAGCCCCAGCATTTT. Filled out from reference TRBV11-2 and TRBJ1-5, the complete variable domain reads EAGVAQSPRYKIIEKRQSVAFWCNPISGHATLYWYQQILGQGPKLLIQFQNNGVVDDSQLPKDRFSAERLKGVDSTLKIQPAKLEDSAVYLCASSLDDVPYQPQHFGDGTRLSIL.

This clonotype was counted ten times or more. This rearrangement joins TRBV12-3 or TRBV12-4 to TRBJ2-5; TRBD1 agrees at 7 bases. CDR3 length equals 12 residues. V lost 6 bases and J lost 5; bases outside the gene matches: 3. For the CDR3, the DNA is TGTGCCAGCAGCCCGACAGGGGAGACCCAGTACTTC. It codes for CASSPTGETQYF.

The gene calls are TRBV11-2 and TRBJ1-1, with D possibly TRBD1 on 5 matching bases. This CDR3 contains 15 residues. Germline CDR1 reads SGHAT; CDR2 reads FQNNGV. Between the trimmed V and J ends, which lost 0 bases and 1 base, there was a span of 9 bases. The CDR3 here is CASSLERGSNTEAFF. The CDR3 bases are TGTGCCAGCAGCTTAGAGCGGGGCTCGAACACTGAAGCTTTCTTT. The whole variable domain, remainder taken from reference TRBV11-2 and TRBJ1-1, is EAGVAQSPRYKIIEKRQSVAFWCNPISGHATLYWYQQILGQGPKLLIQFQNNGVVDDSQLPKDRFSAERLKGVDSTLKIQPAKLEDSAVYLCASSLERGSNTEAFFGQGTRLTVV.

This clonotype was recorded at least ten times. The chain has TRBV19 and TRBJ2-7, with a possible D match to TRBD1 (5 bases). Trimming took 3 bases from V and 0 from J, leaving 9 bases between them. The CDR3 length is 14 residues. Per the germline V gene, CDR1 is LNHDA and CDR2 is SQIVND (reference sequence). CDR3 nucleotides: TGTGCCAGTAGTATGGACACTAACTCCTACGAGCAGTACTTC. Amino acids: CASSMDTNSYEQYF.

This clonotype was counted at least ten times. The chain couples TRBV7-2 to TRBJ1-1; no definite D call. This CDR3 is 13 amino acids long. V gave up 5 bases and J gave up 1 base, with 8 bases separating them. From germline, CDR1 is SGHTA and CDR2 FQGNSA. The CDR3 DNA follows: TGTGCCAGCAGCCGACAACCGAACACTGAAGCTTTCTTT. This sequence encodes CASSRQPNTEAFF. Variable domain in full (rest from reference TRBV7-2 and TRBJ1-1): GAGVSQSPSNKVTEKGKDVELRCDPISGHTALYWYRQSLGQGLEFLIYFQGNSAPDKSGLPSDRFSAERTGGSVSTLTIQRTQQEDSAVYLCASSRQPNTEAFFGQGTRLTVV.

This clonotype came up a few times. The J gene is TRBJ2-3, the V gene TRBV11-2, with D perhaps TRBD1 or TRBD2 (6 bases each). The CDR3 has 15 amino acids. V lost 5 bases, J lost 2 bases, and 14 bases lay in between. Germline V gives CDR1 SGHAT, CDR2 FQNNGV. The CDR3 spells CASSLVWGATDTQYF. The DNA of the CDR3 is TGTGCCAGCAGCCTGGTATGGGGGGCCACAGATACGCAGTATTTT.

CDR3 DNA: TGTGCCAGCAGTTATGAGGGACACCTGAACACTGAAGCTTTCTTT. It is translated as CASSYEGHLNTEAFF. V gene TRBV6-5 combines with J gene TRBJ1-1, with D tentatively TRBD1 (6 bases). Germline V gene lookup returns CDR1 MNHEY and CDR2 SVGAGI. The CDR3 covers 15 residues. Between the trimmed V and J ends, which lost 3 bases and 0 bases, there was a span of 11 bases.

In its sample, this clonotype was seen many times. DNA of the CDR3: TGTGCCTCACGAGAGAACTATGGCTACACCTTC. Translated: CASRENYGYTF. This chain uses TRBV30 with TRBJ1-2, with D unresolved. CDR1 and CDR2 (germline): GTSNPN, SVGIG (reference sequence). V lost 7 bases and J lost 2, with 8 bases in between. The CDR3 is 11 amino acids.

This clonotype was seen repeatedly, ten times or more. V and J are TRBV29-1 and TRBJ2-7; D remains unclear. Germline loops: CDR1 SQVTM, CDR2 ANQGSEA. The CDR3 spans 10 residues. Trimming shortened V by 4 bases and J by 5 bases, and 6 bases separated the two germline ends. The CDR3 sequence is CSVAVDEQYF. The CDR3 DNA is TGCAGCGTTGCCGTAGACGAGCAGTACTTC.

For the CDR3, the DNA is TGTGCCAGCAGTTTGAGGGACGTACTATCGGCTATGAACACTGAAGCTTTCTTT. It is translated as CASSLRDVLSAMNTEAFF. The rearrangement uses TRBV28 and TRBJ1-1, with a weak D call TRBD1 (5 bases). The CDR3 loop spans 18 amino acids. Trimming removed 3 bases from V and 0 bases from J, with 20 bases in between. The germline gives CDR1 MDHEN, CDR2 SYDVKM.

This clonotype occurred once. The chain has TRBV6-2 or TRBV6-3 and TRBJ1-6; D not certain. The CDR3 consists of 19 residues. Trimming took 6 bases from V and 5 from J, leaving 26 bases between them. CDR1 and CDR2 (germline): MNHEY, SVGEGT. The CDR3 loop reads CASSPNTMIARWNNSPLHF. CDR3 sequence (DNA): TGTGCCAGCAGCCCTAACACAATGATTGCAAGGTGGAATAATTCACCCCTCCACTTT.